The present T cell receptor (beta chain) was sequenced within a study of T cell repertoires in cytomegalovirus infection. V dropped 4 bases and J dropped 0; count of bases not matched to a gene: 6. CDR1 is MNHNS, CDR2 SASEGT, per germline. This CDR3 comprises 16 residues. MiXCR, run by TCRdb on the reads, gives a single entry per CDR3 protein. The sample has about 490,000 distinct CDR3 sequences, 15% to 20% seen once. In this sample, this clonotype turned up many times. The source is a human donor in good health (CMV status not recorded). Some clones in this sample may be carry-over from other donors' samples. Sequences were obtained from CD8+ T cells from PBMCs. The chain recombines TRBV6-1 with TRBJ1-5, with 7 bases matching TRBD1. Written as DNA, the CDR3 is TGTGCCAGCAGTGGATCGGGACAGTATAGCAATCAGCCCCAGCATTTT. This translates into CASSGSGQYSNQPQHF.